This T cell receptor (beta chain) was sequenced during a study of OX40 agonist ivuxolimab in advanced cancers. Study at large: Having had anti-PD-1, anti-PD-L1 or anti-CTLA-4 therapy before was allowed, and over 35% had some.

For this clone: No antigen is known for it.

Overall study results and limits: Certain nonresponders likewise exhibited a low normalized T-cell clonal expansion. Expanded peripheral T cell antigen specificity was not determined.

Only in-frame clones appear in the TCRdb table, and some are missing; sequencing was by immunoSEQ multiplex PCR. The top ten clones hold approximately 1.7% of a sample with 80,000 to 90,000 clones, roughly four fifths of them seen once. The sample in question was CD4+ or CD8+ T cells sorted from blood, obtained in a trial of the OX40 agonist ivuxolimab. This sequence was found in an adult with an advanced solid tumor such as melanoma, head and neck, liver or kidney cancer.

The CDR3 loop reads CASSISALGLAGTDTQYF. CDR3 DNA sequence: TGCGCCAGCAGCATAAGTGCCCTGGGACTAGCGGGTACAGATACGCAGTATTTT. V and J are TRBV5-1 and TRBJ2-3; 12 bases align to TRBD2. Germline CDR1 and CDR2: SGHRS and YFSETQ. Trimming took 4 bases from V and 3 from J; bases not matched to a gene: 12. This CDR3 spans 18 amino acids.